The 11 T cell receptor beta chains reported below all come from one sample, sequenced in a study of beta chain features in type 1 diabetes. What these receptors recognize is not known. General observations from the study: Researchers report that Type 1 diabetes patients had moderately but significantly shorter TCRB CDR3s across all four CD4+ subsets.

The whole isolated RNA underwent reverse transcription, so sequencing captured expressed TCRB transcripts. Using immunoSEQ multiplex PCR, the repertoire was profiled, and TCRdb retains in-frame clones only, with some absent. The table has 280,000 or so clones, about 15% seen once; the top ten hold more than 0.015%. Sequencing was done on a sample of naive CD4+ T cells from blood. These receptors were collected from a man between 18 and 35 years old with type 1 diabetes.

This clone appeared a few times. The V and J genes are TRBV28 and TRBJ2-5; possibly TRBD1 for D (5 bases). The CDR3 length is 12 residues. V was trimmed by 7 bases and J by 5 bases, leaving 11 bases between them. Germline assignment: CDR1 MDHEN and CDR2 SYDVKM. This CDR3 reads CASNQGRETQYF. The CDR3 bases are TGTGCCAGCAATCAGGGAAGGGAGACCCAGTACTTC. Based on the CDR3 plus reference TRBV28 and TRBJ2-5, the full variable domain is DVKVTQSSRYLVKRTGEKVFLECVQDMDHENMFWYRQDPGLGLRLIYFSYDVKMKEKGDIPEGYSVSREKKERFSLILESASTNQTSMYLCASNQGRETQYFGPGTRLLVL.

This clone was detected a few times. V gene TRBV5-1 combines with J gene TRBJ2-7; TRBD2 aligns across 8 bases. This CDR3 has 15 amino acids. Germline V gene data show CDR1 as SGHRS and CDR2 as YFSETQ. The V and J ends lost 1 base and 4 bases, in that order; junction bases with no gene match: 7. In DNA form, the CDR3 reads TGCGCCAGCAGCTTGAGGGTAGCGGGGAAGTACGAGCAGTACTTC. Encoded protein: CASSLRVAGKYEQYF.

V usage is TRBV9 and J usage is TRBJ2-5; D is uncertain. The CDR3 is made up of 13 amino acids. Trimming removed 1 base at V and 5 bases at J, with 9 bases between. The V gene's germline CDR1 is SGDLS and CDR2 YYNGEE. The CDR3 coding sequence is TGTGCCAGCAGCGTATACGGTCGGGAGACCCAGTACTTC. Translation: CASSVYGRETQYF.

This clone was detected a few times. CDR3 nucleotide sequence: TGTGCCAGCAGCTCCCGACTAGCGAACTACAATGAGCAGTTCTTC. It yields the protein CASSSRLANYNEQFF. This chain uses TRBV7-8 with TRBJ2-1; TRBD2 matches at 8 bases. The junction had 5 bases not matched to a gene; V was cut back by 4 bases and J by 3 bases. The CDR3 is 15 residues long. Germline loops: CDR1 SGHVS, CDR2 FQNEAQ.

The chain uses TRBV25-1 and TRBJ2-7; TRBD1 aligns across 7 bases. Germline values: CDR1 MGHDK, CDR2 SYGVNS. The trim removed 5 bases at V and 7 bases at J, leaving 17 bases unmatched. This CDR3 region has 16 residues. Here the CDR3 DNA reads TGTGCCAGCAGTCCAAGGGCAGGGGGTAGAGAGGGAGAGCAGTACTTC. Amino acid sequence: CASSPRAGGREGEQYF.

This sequence joins TRBV9 and TRBJ2-3, with 9 bases that match TRBD2. Germline loops: CDR1 SGDLS, CDR2 YYNGEE. Trimming cost V 4 bases and J 4 bases; bases outside gene matches: 10. The CDR3 is 16 amino acids. CDR3 nucleotide sequence: TGTGCCAGCAGCCCTCGAGCGGGAGGTGGTGCAGATACGCAGTATTTT. It specifies CASSPRAGGGADTQYF.

The chain is built from TRBV30 and TRBJ2-7; D might be TRBD1 (5 bases). The V and J ends lost 3 bases and 6 bases respectively, with 18 bases between them. The CDR3 runs to 14 residues. Germline V gene lookup returns CDR1 GTSNPN and CDR2 SVGIG (reference sequence). The CDR3, as DNA: TGTGCCTGGAGGATCAATACAGGTTTTAGCGAGCAGTACTTC. It encodes CAWRINTGFSEQYF.

This clone was picked up a small number of times. This chain connects TRBV5-1 to TRBJ2-1, with D possibly TRBD1 on 6 matching bases. The germline V gene has CDR1 SGHRS and CDR2 YFSETQ. With 0 bases removed from V and 6 bases from J, the gap between germline ends came to 13 bases. The CDR3 covers 15 residues. The DNA for the CDR3 is TGCGCCAGCAGCTTGGACACCCAGGGGTCCAATGAGCAGTTCTTC. Protein product: CASSLDTQGSNEQFF.

The sample holds one count of this clone. Distinct nucleotide sequences in the sample also encode this CDR3. The chain uses TRBV30 and TRBJ2-7; D may be TRBD1 (5 bases). CDR1 and CDR2 from the germline V gene are GTSNPN and SVGIG (reference sequence). Trimming took 2 bases from V and 4 from J, leaving 9 bases between them. The CDR3 spans 12 residues. CDR3 DNA sequence: TGTGCCTGGAGTCCTCAGGGTTACGAGCAGTACTTC. Protein: CAWSPQGYEQYF.

This chain links TRBV27 with TRBJ2-1, with 10 bases identical to TRBD2. Trimming removed 5 bases from V and 4 bases from J; junction bases left unmatched: 5. Germline V gene data show CDR1 as MNHEY and CDR2 as SMNVEV (reference sequence). The CDR3 loop spans 15 amino acids. The CDR3 nucleotides read TGTGCCAGCAGTCCCCGGACTAGCGGATACAATGAGCAGTTCTTC. Amino acid sequence: CASSPRTSGYNEQFF.

This chain joins TRBV6-4 and TRBJ2-3; D ambiguous. V lost 2 bases to trimming and J lost 8 bases, with 11 bases between them. Germline V CDR1 and CDR2: MRHNA, SNTAGT. The CDR3 covers 13 residues. The CDR3 bases are TGTGCCAGCAGTGACCCCCCCTTTCCTACGCAGTATTTT. Encoded protein: CASSDPPFPTQYF.